This T cell receptor beta chain originates from a study of monozygotic twins with inflammatory bowel disease. For each CDR3 protein, TCRdb gives one entry from its re-call of the 5' RACE reads, without DNA. The listing records 140,000 to 150,000 distinct CDR3 sequences. The TCR comes from a human donor with ulcerative colitis or Crohn's disease, or a healthy co-twin of an affected twin (not recorded which). The sequencing sample was made of blood.

The chain's CDR3 is CASSRRLAGFTGELFF. This chain connects TRBV11-3 to TRBJ2-2; the TCRdb D gene call, TRBD2, has no DNA to confirm it. Germline V lookup: CDR1 SGHNT, CDR2 YENEEA. The CDR3 runs 16 residues.